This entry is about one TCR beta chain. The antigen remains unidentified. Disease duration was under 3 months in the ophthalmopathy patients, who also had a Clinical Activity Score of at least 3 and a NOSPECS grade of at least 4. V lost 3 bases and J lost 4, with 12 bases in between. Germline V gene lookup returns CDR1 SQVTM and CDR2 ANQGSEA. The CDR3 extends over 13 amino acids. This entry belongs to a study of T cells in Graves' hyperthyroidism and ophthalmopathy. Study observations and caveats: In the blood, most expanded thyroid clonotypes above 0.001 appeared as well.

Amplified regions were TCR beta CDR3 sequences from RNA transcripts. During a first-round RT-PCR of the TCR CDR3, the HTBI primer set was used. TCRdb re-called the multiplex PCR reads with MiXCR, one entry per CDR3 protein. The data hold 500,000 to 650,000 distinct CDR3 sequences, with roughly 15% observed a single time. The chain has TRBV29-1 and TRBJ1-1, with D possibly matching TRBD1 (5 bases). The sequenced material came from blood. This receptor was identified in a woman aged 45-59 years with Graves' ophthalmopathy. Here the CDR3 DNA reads TGCAGCGTTGATGGGGACGCGGGCACTGAAGCTTTCTTT. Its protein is CSVDGDAGTEAFF.